This TCR beta chain was sequenced in a study of T-cell memory formation after mild COVID-19 (dated by TCRdb to 2020 to 2023). In the study overall: TCR sequence clusters from the two donors were found to be largely donor specific. In a couple of donors, T-cell clones that expanded and contracted after mild COVID-19 were tracked by sequencing TCRalpha and TCRbeta repertoires over time. The cohort comprised two young, previously healthy adult volunteers, one female and one male.

Ficoll-Paque density gradient centrifugation was the method used to isolate PBMCs. The sequencer listed for this sample is Illumina NovaSeq 6000. Using 5'RACE with constant-segment primers, TCRalpha and TCRbeta cDNA libraries were constructed, with sample barcodes and unique molecular identifiers added in the process. RNA was extracted from every sample with Trizol reagent. The libraries were amplified in two PCR steps, and the second step added a second sample barcode and Illumina TruSeq adapters. The libraries were sequenced on an Illumina NovaSeq using 2 x 150 bp paired-end reads. Per the authors' processing: The reads were demultiplexed and collapsed into UMI-guided consensus sequences using migec v1.2.7. Using mixcr v2.1.11, UMI consensuses were aligned to TRA and TRB V and J templates and then assembled into clonotypes. A clonotype was counted as expanded or contracted only if both edgeR and NoisET called the change significant, with noise models trained on biological replicates. For edgeR calls, a false discovery rate-adjusted p below 0.01 and a log2 fold-change threshold of 1 were applied. As an exploratory analysis of dynamics, max-normalized trajectories of the 1000 most abundant clonotypes were examined with PCA combined with hierarchical clustering. The CD4 or CD8 phenotype of responding clones was assigned using the separately sequenced CD4+ and CD8+ repertoires. TCRdb reran the public reads through fastp at Q25 and MiXCR, keeping productive beta chains. Each entry is one CDR3 protein sequence, shown with its most common DNA and genes. The V and J calls and clone size are TCRdb's, not the authors'. Within this sample are roughly 110,000 distinct CDR3 sequences, with around 15% of them counted one time only. The top ten clonotypes cover around 28% of the sample.

What the study reported, not specific to this receptor: Only a couple of mild cases were covered by the study, and larger cohorts that include severe cases with pre-infection samples were considered necessary. Contracting CD4+ clones were located mainly in the CM and EM memory subsets, whereas CD8+ clones were found to be enriched in EMRA. Balanced CD4/CD8 phenotypes were observed for clones contracting from day 15 to 85, whereas a bias towards CD4+ was observed for a second wave of clones expanding from day 15 to 37. Whether the second-wave clones peaking on day 37 were SARS-CoV-2 specific was not confirmed. Some responding clones were detected in pre-infection memory, suggesting pre-existing cross-reactive memory T cells joined the SARS-CoV-2 response.

Comment on this clonotype: Its cognate antigen has yet to be identified. Base qualities are not at hand, and no much larger clone is one base apart.

The clonotype was recovered from an adult woman who had mild COVID-19 (a few samples of this study predate the infection). The sample titles of this study are shuffled in the database, so cell type and time point are left out; the donor was told from shared clones. Sequencing was done on a sample of PBMCs or a T cell subset sorted from them (not recorded which).

The DNA sequence is as follows: TGTGCCAGCAGCTACCCGGGACAGTCATATGGCTACACCTTC. This sequence encodes CASSYPGQSYGYTF. The rearranged segments are TRBV7-2 and TRBJ1-2; the junction holds 7 bases that match TRBD1. CDR1 and CDR2 (SGHTA, FQGNSA) derive from the germline V gene. The cysteine opens and the phenylalanine closes a CDR3 of 14 amino acids. Only CDR3 DNA is held: 42 bases, read in frame from base 1. V has 4 bases trimmed and J has 5 bases trimmed; junction bases matching no gene number 7. Here the CDR3 is joined to the reference TRBV7-2 and TRBJ1-2 genes, and the full variable domain is: GAGVSQSPSNKVTEKGKDVELRCDPISGHTALYWYRQSLGQGLEFLIYFQGNSAPDKSGLPSDRFSAERTGGSVSTLTIQRTQQEDSAVYLCASSYPGQSYGYTFGSGTRLTVV.